This TCR beta chain was found in a study of T cells in Graves' hyperthyroidism and ophthalmopathy. This clonotype was seen more than once but under ten times. Amplification targeted TCR beta CDR3 regions from RNA transcripts. The TCR CDR3 first-round RT-PCR relied on the HTBI primer set. TCRdb redid the calling of the multiplex PCR reads with MiXCR, one entry per CDR3 protein. The sample lists fewer than 500,000 distinct CDR3 sequences; roughly 15% were seen once. The sample was blood. The receptor was derived from a man aged 18 to 29 with Graves' ophthalmopathy.

The CDR3 loop is CASRLDRGPNEQYF. The DNA of the CDR3 is TGTGCCAGCAGATTGGACAGGGGACCGAACGAGCAGTACTTC. The chain is built from TRBV27 and TRBJ2-7; 9 bases are a match to TRBD1. Germline V lookup: CDR1 MNHEY, CDR2 SMNVEV (reference sequence). J lost 5 bases, V lost 6 bases, and 8 bases had no gene match. The CDR3 runs 14 residues.